These T cell receptor beta chains were read from a single sample in a study of T cell repertoires in cytomegalovirus infection. TCRdb itself ran the reads through MiXCR, one entry per CDR3 protein. Seen here are under 350,000 distinct CDR3 sequences, 9.6% observed once, and the top ten hold more than 2.5%. Sequencing input: PBMCs. The receptors were gathered from a human donor in good health (CMV status not recorded). Some clones in this sample may be carry-over from other donors' samples. Each CDR3 is given with its conserved first and last residue. The D gene is left open where the match is weak. The size entry gives once, few or many counts, or a class when the clone is expanded.

J gene | V gene | clone size | D gene | CDR3 protein | CDR3 DNA
TRBJ2-5 | TRBV6-2/TRBV6-3 | many | TRBD1 | CASRRTGRETQYF | TGTGCCAGCAGACGGACAGGGCGAGAGACCCAGTACTTC
TRBJ2-7 | TRBV5-1 | few | TRBD2 | CASSREGSYEQYF | TGCGCCAGCAGCAGGGAGGGGTCCTACGAGCAGTACTTC
TRBJ2-2 | TRBV4-3 | many | TRBD1 | CASSQPDRLDTGELFF | TGCGCCAGCAGCCAACCGGACAGGTTGGACACCGGGGAGCTGTTTTTT
TRBJ2-1 | TRBV11-3 | many | TRBD2 | CASSTSGEHNEQFF | TGTGCCAGCAGCACTAGCGGGGAACACAATGAGCAGTTCTTC
TRBJ2-7 | TRBV4-2 | many | . | CASSSSDSYEQYF | TGTGCCAGCAGCTCCTCGGACAGCTACGAGCAGTACTTC
TRBJ1-5 | TRBV20-1 | many | . | CSAMSGGQPQHF | TGCAGTGCCATGTCGGGTGGACAGCCCCAGCATTTT
TRBJ1-2 | TRBV29-1 | many | . | CSVDGGAFPYGYTF | TGCAGCGTTGACGGAGGGGCCTTTCCTTATGGCTACACCTTC
TRBJ1-1 | TRBV28 | many | . | CASSPERGGTVNTEAFF | TGTGCCAGCAGTCCGGAACGGGGGGGGACGGTGAACACTGAAGCTTTCTTT
TRBJ1-6 | TRBV14 | many | TRBD1 | CASSEQGGLSPLHF | TGTGCCAGCAGCGAACAGGGGGGATTGAGCCCCCTCCACTTT
TRBJ2-1 | TRBV4-2 | many | TRBD2 | CASSLGTSGGPPYNEQFF | TGTGCCAGCAGCCTTGGGACTAGCGGGGGCCCCCCCTACAATGAGCAGTTCTTC
TRBJ1-4 | TRBV7-2 | many | TRBD1 | CASSSRGGANEKLFF | TGTGCCAGCAGCTCCAGGGGGGGGGCGAATGAAAAACTGTTTTTT